One sample yielded the 19 T cell receptor beta chains listed below, sequenced in a study of T cells after yellow fever vaccination. Using its own MiXCR run on the 5' RACE reads, TCRdb lists one record per CDR3 protein. The table shows 55,000 or so distinct CDR3 sequences, with about 6.3% occurring only once. The source material was CD8+ T cells not binding an NS4B(214-222) dextramer, sorted from PBMCs, sampled about 49 days after the first yellow fever vaccination. The receptors derive from a man aged 18 to 29 who received the YFV17D yellow fever vaccine.

This chain's CDR3 is CASSLGGVWEDTQYF. The CDR3 DNA is TGTGCCAGCAGCCTGGGGGGGGTGTGGGAAGATACGCAGTATTTT. The V gene is TRBV11-2, the J gene TRBJ2-3; 7 bases fit TRBD2. Germline V gene data show CDR1 as SGHAT and CDR2 as FQNNGV. The J segment lost 5 bases and the V segment lost 5 bases, leaving 10 bases of the junction unmatched. The length of the CDR3 is 15 residues.

Only a few counts were recorded for this clonotype. V gene TRBV6-5 combines with J gene TRBJ1-5, with no clear D. Looked up from germline, CDR1 is MNHEY and CDR2 is SVGAGI. The length of the CDR3 is 19 residues. Trimming took 6 bases from V and 4 from J, leaving 28 bases between them. DNA for the CDR3: TGTGCCAGCAGCTCTACTCCTAGAGGCCCGGAGATTGGGAATCAGCCCCAGCATTTT. Protein product: CASSSTPRGPEIGNQPQHF.

This clonotype showed up many times. This chain joins TRBV29-1 and TRBJ2-2, with D unresolved. CDR1 is SQVTM and CDR2 is ANQGSEA in the germline V gene. The CDR3 is 13 amino acids. The V end was cut by 3 bases, the J end by 1 base, with 6 bases between. CDR3 coding DNA: TGCAGCGTTGATCCCCGGAACACCGGGGAGCTGTTTTTT. Its translation is CSVDPRNTGELFF.

This clonotype was seen only a few times. In nucleotides, the CDR3 is TGTGCCAGCAGTTACTCACTACAGGGGCCGGGCTATGGCTACACCTTC. Translation: CASSYSLQGPGYGYTF. The J gene is TRBJ1-2, the V gene TRBV6-5; 7 positions agree with TRBD1. Trimming cost V 0 bases and J 4 bases; bases outside gene matches: 8. The CDR3 totals 16 residues. Germline V lookup: CDR1 MNHEY, CDR2 SVGAGI.

This clonotype was detected a few times. The chain combines TRBV4-2 with TRBJ2-2, with 7 bases that match TRBD1. CDR3 length equals 15 residues. V was clipped by 4 bases and J by 4 bases; unmatched bases: 6. CDR1 LGHNA and CDR2 YNFKEQ come from the germline V gene. CDR3 bases: TGTGCCAGCAGCCCTCGGACAGGTGCCACCGGGGAGCTGTTTTTT. Translation gives CASSPRTGATGELFF.

This chain links TRBV19 with TRBJ1-1, with unresolved D. CDR3 length: 12 residues. From germline, CDR1 is LNHDA and CDR2 SQIVND (reference sequence). Trimming shortened V by 7 bases and J by 2 bases, and 8 bases separated the two germline ends. CDR3 in amino acids: CASKLGNTEAFF. The CDR3, as DNA: TGTGCCAGTAAGCTGGGTAACACTGAAGCTTTCTTT.

The chain couples TRBV7-3 to TRBJ2-1; 7 bases are a match to TRBD1. The germline V gene encodes CDR1 SGHTA and CDR2 FQGTGA. This CDR3 spans 14 amino acids. The V gene end was trimmed by 7 bases and the J gene end by 10 bases; junction bases not matched to a gene: 13. CDR3 in amino acids: CASNLGGRGSEQFF. CDR3 DNA sequence: TGTGCCAGCAACCTAGGGGGCAGGGGAAGCGAGCAGTTCTTC.

This clonotype appeared a few times. The chain carries TRBV7-9 and TRBJ1-3; D unresolved. The CDR3 spans 14 residues. Germline values: CDR1 SEHNR, CDR2 FQNEAQ (reference sequence). Trimming took 4 bases from V and 0 from J, leaving 7 bases between them. The CDR3 is CASSSQDSGNTIYF. Written as DNA, the CDR3 is TGTGCCAGCAGCTCCCAGGACTCTGGAAACACCATATATTTT.

The sample holds a few counts of this clonotype. The chain has TRBV7-2 and TRBJ2-4; no clear D gene. CDR1 is SGHTA, CDR2 FQGNSA, per germline. This CDR3 has 16 residues. Trimming stripped 5 bases from V and 1 base from J, with 15 bases between. CDR3 DNA: TGTGCCAGCAGCCCCCGTGTCTGGGTGGCCAAAAACATTCAGTACTTC. Its translation: CASSPRVWVAKNIQYF.

V gene TRBV3-1 combines with J gene TRBJ2-3, with 7 positions matching TRBD2. Trimming cost V 1 base and J 4 bases; bases outside gene matches: 5. Per the germline V gene, CDR1 is LGHDT and CDR2 is YNNKEL (reference sequence). CDR3 length equals 15 residues. The CDR3 region has the DNA TGTGCCAGCAGCCAAGTAACGGCGGGGGCAGATACGCAGTATTTT. It is translated as CASSQVTAGADTQYF.

V gene TRBV27 combines with J gene TRBJ2-1; TRBD2 agrees at 7 bases. CDR3 size: 14 residues. Germline V CDR1 and CDR2: MNHEY, SMNVEV (reference sequence). After removal of 4 bases from V and 5 bases from J, the junction contained 5 bases not matched to a gene. Here the CDR3 DNA reads TGTGCCAGCAGTTATAGCGGGTGGAACAATGAGCAGTTCTTC. Amino acid sequence: CASSYSGWNNEQFF.

Only a few counts were recorded for this clonotype. The J gene is TRBJ1-1, the V gene TRBV12-3 or TRBV12-4; perhaps TRBD1 as D (6 bases). Trimming shortened V by 8 bases and J by 5 bases, and 18 bases separated the two germline ends. The CDR3 is 14 residues long. The DNA for the CDR3 is TGTGCCAGCGCAATACAGGGTAGGGGAACTGAAGCTTTCTTT. Protein: CASAIQGRGTEAFF.

This clonotype has ten or more counts. The V and J genes are TRBV7-7 and TRBJ2-7; D may be TRBD2 (5 bases). Germline CDR1 is SSHAT and CDR2 is FNYEAQ (reference sequence). CDR3 size: 13 residues. CDR3 nucleotides: TGTGCTAGCAGCCCGACGGCCGGGGACGAGCAGTACGTC. It encodes CASSPTAGDEQYV.

The rearrangement joins TRBV6-2 or TRBV6-3 to TRBJ2-3; either TRBD1 or TRBD2 may supply D (5 bases each). CDR1 and CDR2 from the germline V gene are MNHEY and SVGEGT. Trimming removed 5 bases from V and 6 bases from J, with 18 bases in between. There are 15 residues in the CDR3. The CDR3 spells CASSTRGGVVDTQYF. CDR3 sequence (DNA): TGTGCCAGCAGTACACGGGGCGGAGTTGTGGATACGCAGTATTTT.

This clonotype was detected ten times or more. V gene TRBV28 combines with J gene TRBJ2-3; D remains ambiguous. The CDR3 runs to 14 residues. Germline V CDR1 and CDR2: MDHEN, SYDVKM. Trimming stripped 11 bases from V and 5 bases from J, with 20 bases between. CDR3: CASLPRLWEDTQYF. For the CDR3, the DNA is TGTGCCTCCCTGCCGAGGTTGTGGGAAGATACGCAGTATTTT.

In this sample, this clonotype turned up many times. V gene TRBV4-3 combines with J gene TRBJ2-2, with D hard to call. The CDR3 contains 13 residues. CDR1 is LGHNA, CDR2 YSLEER, per germline. Trimming stripped 1 base from V and 6 bases from J, with 6 bases between. The CDR3 loop reads CASSQGDSGELFF. In nucleotides, the CDR3 is TGCGCCAGCAGCCAAGGGGATTCCGGGGAGCTGTTTTTT.

This clonotype has a count of ten or more. V gene TRBV9 combines with J gene TRBJ2-5; D gene unclear. The CDR3 loop spans 14 amino acids. V lost 4 bases, J lost 2 bases, and 12 bases lay in between. Germline CDR1 is SGDLS and CDR2 is YYNGEE. The CDR3 loop reads CASSSPDSQETQYF. The CDR3 DNA reads as TGTGCCAGCAGCTCCCCTGATTCTCAAGAGACCCAGTACTTC.

This clonotype showed up just a few times. The chain recombines TRBV4-1 with TRBJ2-5, with a tentative D call TRBD2 (6 bases). Trimming left V 1 base short and J 2 bases short, with 11 bases between. Germline V gives CDR1 MGHRA, CDR2 YSYEKL. This CDR3 is built from 15 residues. The CDR3 region is CASSQGASEQETQYF. CDR3 DNA sequence: TGCGCCAGCAGCCAAGGGGCTAGCGAACAAGAGACCCAGTACTTC.

This rearrangement joins TRBV7-3 to TRBJ2-5; D might be TRBD2 (6 bases). Trimming took off 1 base at V and 5 bases at J, with 14 bases between the two ends. This CDR3 is 15 amino acids long. Germline V gene lookup returns CDR1 SGHTA and CDR2 FQGTGA. In DNA form, the CDR3 reads TGTGCCAGCAGCTTAAAGGGACTCATCGGCGAGACCCAGTACTTC. Translating it yields CASSLKGLIGETQYF. Drawing the rest from reference TRBV7-3 and TRBJ2-5, the complete variable domain is GAGVSQTPSNKVTEKGKYVELRCDPISGHTALYWYRQSLGQGPEFLIYFQGTGAADDSGLPNDRFFAVRPEGSVSTLKIQRTERGDSAVYLCASSLKGLIGETQYFGPGTRLLVL.